Listed below are T cell receptor beta chains from one sample, sequenced in a study of blood T cell repertoires in COVID-19. Data came from immunoSEQ multiplex PCR; TCRdb stores just in-frame clones and leaves some out. The sample records approximately 89,000 clones, nearly 90% being singletons. The sequenced material came from peripheral blood. Every receptor here comes from a man between 70 and 80 years old with acute or convalescent COVID-19. CDR3s include the opening cysteine and the closing phenylalanine or tryptophan. A D gene is named only where the DNA matches it firmly. Clone size, where shown, is once, few, many, or a class for clones that have expanded.

CDR3: CASSPGRRQDTQYF
DNA: TGTGCCAGCAGTCCCGGACGGAGGCAGGATACGCAGTATTTT
D: NA
size: NA
J: TRBJ2-3
V: TRBV27

CDR3: CAGRQSSFTEQYF
DNA: TGTGCCGGCCGACAGTCTTCATTTACAGAGCAGTACTTC
D: NA
size: NA
J: TRBJ2-7
V: TRBV6-5

CDR3: CASSLDRLAGGGELFF
DNA: TGTGCCAGCAGCTTAGATCGACTAGCGGGGGGCGGGGAGCTGTTTTTT
D: TRBD2
size: NA
J: TRBJ2-2
V: TRBV11-2

CDR3: CASSPRTSGGNEQFF
DNA: TGCGCCAGCAGCCCCCGGACTAGCGGGGGCAATGAGCAGTTCTTC
D: TRBD2
size: NA
J: TRBJ2-1
V: TRBV5-1

CDR3: CAISELPQGFASTDTQYF
DNA: TGTGCCATCAGTGAGCTCCCCCAGGGGTTTGCTAGCACAGATACGCAGTATTTT
D: NA
size: NA
J: TRBJ2-3
V: TRBV10-3

CDR3: CASSFTGGAPGDEQYF
DNA: TGTGCCAGCAGCTTTACCGGGGGGGCCCCAGGGGACGAGCAGTACTTC
D: TRBD2
size: NA
J: TRBJ2-7
V: TRBV7-6

CDR3: CASRPSGGTSYTF
DNA: TGTGCCAGCAGACCGTCAGGGGGAACAAGCTACACCTTC
D: TRBD1
size: NA
J: TRBJ1-2
V: TRBV5-4

CDR3: CASSVGASGGLTDTQYF
DNA: TGTGCCAGCAGCGTAGGGGCTAGCGGGGGCCTCACAGATACGCAGTATTTT
D: TRBD2
size: NA
J: TRBJ2-3
V: TRBV9

CDR3: CASSPNTGELFF
DNA: TGTGCCAGCAGTCCAAACACCGGGGAGCTGTTTTTT
D: NA
size: NA
J: TRBJ2-2
V: TRBV9

CDR3: CATSDPMTGVAGELFF
DNA: TGTGCCACCAGTGACCCGATGACAGGGGTGGCCGGGGAGCTGTTTTTT
D: TRBD1
size: NA
J: TRBJ2-2
V: TRBV24-1

CDR3: CASSLTDRVNSPLHF
DNA: TGTGCCAGCAGCTTAACGGACAGGGTTAATTCACCCCTCCACTTT
D: TRBD1
size: once
J: TRBJ1-6
V: TRBV13

CDR3: CASSTDRGPRNTGELFF
DNA: TGTGCCAGCAGCACCGACAGGGGGCCAAGGAACACCGGGGAGCTGTTTTTT
D: TRBD1
size: NA
J: TRBJ2-2
V: TRBV5-4

CDR3: CSVEGIEGQGANNEQFF
DNA: TGCAGCGTTGAAGGGATCGAAGGACAGGGGGCAAACAATGAGCAGTTCTTC
D: TRBD1
size: NA
J: TRBJ2-1
V: TRBV29-1

CDR3: CASSAPLRGTNSNQPQHF
DNA: TGTGCCAGCAGTGCCCCCCTCCGAGGGACTAATAGCAATCAGCCCCAGCATTTT
D: NA
size: once
J: TRBJ1-5
V: TRBV6-1

CDR3: CASSLRNSPLHF
DNA: TGTGCCAGCAGCTTACGGAATTCACCCCTCCACTTT
D: NA
size: NA
J: TRBJ1-6
V: TRBV11-2

CDR3: CASSSPGTEAFF
DNA: TGCGCCAGCAGCTCCCCAGGCACTGAAGCTTTCTTT
D: NA
size: NA
J: TRBJ1-1
V: TRBV5-1

CDR3: CASSLRTDTQYF
DNA: TGTGCCAGTAGTCTCCGCACAGATACGCAGTATTTT
D: NA
size: NA
J: TRBJ2-3
V: TRBV19

CDR3: CASSQALGTFYGYTF
DNA: TGTGCCAGCAGCCAAGCCCTTGGCACGTTCTATGGCTACACCTTC
D: NA
size: NA
J: TRBJ1-2
V: TRBV3-1/TRBV3-2

CDR3: CAISGAGEAFF
DNA: TGTGCCATCAGCGGAGCGGGTGAAGCTTTCTTT
D: NA
size: NA
J: TRBJ1-1
V: TRBV10-3

CDR3: CASSSGTGPYEAFF
DNA: TGCGCCAGCAGCTCCGGGACAGGGCCCTACGAGGCTTTCTTT
D: TRBD1
size: NA
J: TRBJ1-1
V: TRBV5-1

CDR3: CASSERQHGELFF
DNA: TGTGCCAGTAGTGAGAGGCAGCACGGTGAACTGTTTTTT
D: NA
size: few
J: TRBJ1-4
V: TRBV19

CDR3: CASKETGPNGYTF
DNA: TGTGCCAGTAAGGAGACAGGTCCAAATGGCTACACCTTC
D: NA
size: NA
J: TRBJ1-2
V: TRBV28

CDR3: CAISESRAENSPLHF
DNA: TGTGCCATCAGTGAGTCTCGCGCCGAGAATTCACCCCTCCACTTT
D: NA
size: NA
J: TRBJ1-6
V: TRBV10-3

CDR3: CASSKGNKGVSSGANVLTF
DNA: TGTGCCAGCAGCAAAGGTAACAAGGGGGTGTCTTCTGGGGCCAACGTCCTGACTTTC
D: NA
size: NA
J: TRBJ2-6
V: TRBV21-1

CDR3: CASSLSIASSYNEQFF
DNA: TGCGCCAGCAGCTTGTCGATCGCCAGCTCCTACAATGAGCAGTTCTTC
D: NA
size: NA
J: TRBJ2-1
V: TRBV5-1

CDR3: CSVGWRGTDEAFF
DNA: TGCAGCGTTGGGTGGCGAGGGACTGATGAAGCTTTCTTT
D: NA
size: NA
J: TRBJ1-1
V: TRBV29-1

CDR3: CASSPSTATYGYTF
DNA: TGTGCCAGCAGCCCATCGACAGCTACCTATGGCTACACCTTC
D: NA
size: NA
J: TRBJ1-2
V: TRBV3-1/TRBV3-2

CDR3: CASSTTRDRGRGETQYF
DNA: TGTGCCAGCAGCACCACCCGAGACAGGGGGCGTGGGGAGACCCAGTACTTC
D: TRBD1
size: NA
J: TRBJ2-5
V: TRBV27

CDR3: CASSLSLGGQSNQPQHF
DNA: TGTGCCAGCAGCTTATCCCTGGGGGGGCAAAGCAATCAGCCCCAGCATTTT
D: NA
size: NA
J: TRBJ1-5
V: TRBV3-1/TRBV3-2

CDR3: CASSFPGGQPQHF
DNA: TGTGCCAGCAGCTTTCCAGGGGGTCAGCCCCAGCATTTT
D: TRBD1
size: NA
J: TRBJ1-5
V: TRBV7-2

CDR3: CASSLTPNTGELFF
DNA: TGCGCCAGCAGCTTGACACCGAACACCGGGGAGCTGTTTTTT
D: NA
size: NA
J: TRBJ2-2
V: TRBV5-1

CDR3: CASSSLDRGRYEQYF
DNA: TGTGCCAGCAGTTCCCTAGACAGGGGGCGGTACGAGCAGTACTTC
D: TRBD1
size: NA
J: TRBJ2-7
V: TRBV6-9

CDR3: CASAPDRVEEETQYF
DNA: TGTGCCAGCGCCCCCGACAGGGTGGAGGAAGAGACCCAGTACTTC
D: TRBD1
size: NA
J: TRBJ2-5
V: TRBV6-5

CDR3: CASSPGTGNEKLFF
DNA: TGTGCCAGCTCACCAGGGACAGGGAATGAAAAACTGTTTTTT
D: TRBD1
size: NA
J: TRBJ1-4
V: TRBV18

CDR3: CASSLRSGGDIEQYF
DNA: TGTGCCAGCAGCTTACGTAGCGGGGGGGATATCGAGCAGTACTTC
D: TRBD2
size: NA
J: TRBJ2-7
V: TRBV7-2

CDR3: CATSDYGGQGAGELFF
DNA: TGTGCCACCAGTGATTACGGGGGACAGGGGGCCGGGGAGCTGTTTTTT
D: TRBD1
size: NA
J: TRBJ2-2
V: TRBV24-1

CDR3: CASSTQGYYGYTF
DNA: TGTGCCAGCAGTACGCAGGGGTATTATGGCTACACCTTC
D: NA
size: NA
J: TRBJ1-2
V: TRBV27

CDR3: CAISESRAGVSGELFF
DNA: TGTGCCATCAGTGAGTCACGAGCGGGGGTTTCCGGGGAGCTGTTTTTT
D: TRBD2
size: NA
J: TRBJ2-2
V: TRBV10-3

CDR3: CASGPEQGRTEAFF
DNA: TGTGCCAGCGGGCCCGAGCAGGGTAGAACTGAAGCTTTCTTT
D: NA
size: NA
J: TRBJ1-1
V: TRBV6-5

CDR3: CASRWDGGRGTEAFF
DNA: TGTGCCAGCAGATGGGACGGGGGGCGAGGAACTGAAGCTTTCTTT
D: NA
size: NA
J: TRBJ1-1
V: TRBV6-5

CDR3: CARRLAGKTGELFF
DNA: TGTGCCAGACGACTAGCGGGGAAGACCGGGGAGCTGTTTTTT
D: TRBD2
size: NA
J: TRBJ2-2
V: TRBV6-6